A single sample gave rise to the 30 T cell receptor beta chains below, sequenced in a study of T cells in tuberculosis. TCRdb keeps only in-frame clones here, not all; method: immunoSEQ multiplex PCR. The sample holds about 43,000 clones, about 95% seen once. Specimen: PBMCs. These receptors originate from a donor aged 10-29 years with latent tuberculosis or without tuberculosis infection.

The chain carries TRBV27 and TRBJ1-3, with D possibly matching TRBD1 (6 bases). This CDR3 spans 15 amino acids. In germline, CDR1 is MNHEY, CDR2 SMNVEV (reference sequence). The germline V and J ends were trimmed by 0 bases and 2 bases, with 8 bases remaining between them. The DNA for the CDR3 is TGTGCCAGCAGTTTATCATCAGGGGCTGGAAACACCATATATTTT. Translating gives CASSLSSGAGNTIYF.

This chain connects TRBV11-2 to TRBJ2-2; D may be TRBD1 (6 bases). Trimming cost V 6 bases and J 4 bases, with 15 bases left between them. The germline gives CDR1 SGHAT, CDR2 FQNNGV. The CDR3 has 15 residues. The CDR3 DNA follows: TGTGCCAGCAGACCCCTTACAGGGAGCACCGGGGAGCTGTTTTTT. Its translation: CASRPLTGSTGELFF.

The chain links TRBV6-4 to TRBJ1-5; 8 nucleotides agree with TRBD1. The CDR3 has 14 amino acids. CDR1 is MRHNA and CDR2 is SNTAGT in the germline V gene. With 4 bases clipped from V and 2 bases from J, the junction kept 1 base outside the gene matches. The CDR3 protein is CASSAGGGNQPQHF. The CDR3 DNA sequence: TGTGCCAGCAGTGCAGGGGGCGGCAATCAGCCCCAGCATTTT.

The chain carries TRBV11-2 and TRBJ1-1; D might be TRBD1 (5 bases). CDR1 is SGHAT and CDR2 is FQNNGV in the germline V gene. V shed 0 bases and J shed 10 bases, with 9 bases lying between them. CDR3 size: 12 residues. For the CDR3, the DNA is TGTGCCAGCAGCTTAGACAGGGTTGGAGCTTTCTTT. It yields the protein CASSLDRVGAFF.

The chain uses TRBV7-8 and TRBJ2-1; 7 nucleotides match TRBD2. The CDR3 consists of 15 residues. With 1 base clipped from V and 5 bases from J, the junction kept 5 bases outside the gene matches. Germline V gene sequence: CDR1 SGHVS, CDR2 FQNEAQ. The CDR3: CASSLVSGSHNEQFF. For the CDR3, the DNA is TGTGCCAGCAGCTTAGTTAGCGGGTCCCACAATGAGCAGTTCTTC. The variable domain in full, with the rest retrieved from reference TRBV7-8 and TRBJ2-1, is GAGVSQSPRYKVAKRGQDVALRCDPISGHVSLFWYQQALGQGPEFLTYFQNEAQLDKSGLPSDRFFAERPEGSVSTLKIQRTQQEDSAVYLCASSLVSGSHNEQFFGPGTRLTVL.

The CDR3 is CVQGKDQPQHF. The CDR3 DNA reads as TGCGTCCAGGGAAAGGATCAGCCCCAGCATTTT. The J gene is TRBJ1-5, the V gene TRBV10-2, with D tentatively TRBD1 (5 bases). The CDR3 has 11 amino acids. Germline assignment: CDR1 WSHSY and CDR2 SAAADI.

The chain joins TRBV18 to TRBJ2-2, with D possibly being TRBD1 (5 bases). V lost 1 base to trimming and J lost 5 bases, with 11 bases between them. Germline V gene sequence: CDR1 KGHSH, CDR2 LQKENI. CDR3 length: 15 amino acids. As DNA, the CDR3 is TGTGCCAGCTCACCACTGCCAGGGCAAACCGGGGAGCTGTTTTTT. Its translation: CASSPLPGQTGELFF.

The rearrangement links TRBV14 to TRBJ1-2; perhaps TRBD1 as D (5 bases). V lost 2 bases and J 2 bases, leaving 15 bases between the germline ends. The CDR3 consists of 16 residues. Per the germline V gene, CDR1 is SGHDN and CDR2 is FVKESK. The CDR3 bases are TGTGCCAGCAGCCAACTAAGGGCAGGGTACAACTATGGCTACACCTTC. Its translation: CASSQLRAGYNYGYTF.

The chain is built from TRBV7-8 and TRBJ2-3; TRBD2 might be the D (6 bases). Germline assignment: CDR1 SGHVS and CDR2 FQNEAQ. The CDR3 length is 15 residues. Between the trimmed V and J ends, which lost 5 bases and 6 bases, there was a span of 18 bases. Here the CDR3 reads CASSKTPTSLDTQYF. CDR3 in DNA: TGTGCCAGCAGCAAAACCCCCACTAGCTTGGATACGCAGTATTTT.

V usage is TRBV5-1 and J usage is TRBJ2-5; 10 bases fit TRBD2. Germline loops: CDR1 SGHRS, CDR2 YFSETQ. This CDR3 contains 16 residues. J was trimmed by 5 bases and V by 4 bases; bases with no gene match: 11. The CDR3 DNA reads as TGCGCCAGCAGCACCGAGCGGGGGGGCGATTTGGAGACCCAGTACTTC. The encoded protein is CASSTERGGDLETQYF. The whole variable domain, remainder taken from reference TRBV5-1 and TRBJ2-5, is KAGVTQTPRYLIKTRGQQVTLSCSPISGHRSVSWYQQTPGQGLQFLFEYFSETQRNKGNFPGRFSGRQFSNSRSEMNVSTLELGDSALYLCASSTERGGDLETQYFGPGTRLLVL.

The genes are TRBV6-6 and TRBJ2-7, with D maybe TRBD1 (6 bases). Trimming stripped 6 bases from V and 5 bases from J, with 17 bases between. Germline assignment: CDR1 MNHNY and CDR2 SVGAGI (reference sequence). This CDR3 has 14 residues. CDR3 region: CASRAQGFFNEQYF. Written as DNA, the CDR3 is TGTGCCAGCAGGGCCCAGGGGTTTTTCAACGAGCAGTACTTC.

The chain has TRBV28 and TRBJ1-1, with D perhaps matching TRBD1 (6 bases). The germline V gene encodes CDR1 MDHEN and CDR2 SYDVKM. V was shortened by 3 bases and J by 8 bases, with 10 bases between the two germline ends. CDR3 length equals 12 residues. In nucleotides, the CDR3 is TGTGCCAGCAGTTTGCGGACAGCCGAAGCTTTCTTT. Amino acids: CASSLRTAEAFF.

This chain uses TRBV6-1 with TRBJ1-1; possible D gene TRBD1, 5 bases. This CDR3 comprises 13 residues. The V and J ends lost 10 bases and 1 base respectively, with 13 bases between them. CDR1 is MNHNS, CDR2 SASEGT, per germline. The CDR3 bases are TGTGCCACCCGGACATCTCAGAACACTGAAGCTTTCTTT. It specifies CATRTSQNTEAFF.

The J gene is TRBJ2-5, the V gene TRBV29-1; the D is unclear. Trimming pared 4 bases from V and 3 bases from J, leaving 9 bases between. CDR1 and CDR2 from the germline V gene are SQVTM and ANQGSEA. The CDR3 is made up of 12 amino acids. The CDR3 loop is CSVGRLEETQYF. CDR3 coding DNA: TGCAGCGTTGGGAGACTGGAAGAGACCCAGTACTTC. Supplemented by reference TRBV29-1 and TRBJ2-5, the full variable domain reads SAVISQKPSRDICQRGTSLTIQCQVDSQVTMMFWYRQQPGQSLTLIATANQGSEATYESGFVIDKFPISRPNLTFSTLTVSNMSPEDSSIYLCSVGRLEETQYFGPGTRLLVL.

This clone was counted only a few times. V gene TRBV18 combines with J gene TRBJ1-1; possibly TRBD1 for D (5 bases). The germline gives CDR1 KGHSH, CDR2 LQKENI. Trimming stripped 2 bases from V and 5 bases from J, with 12 bases between. The CDR3 has 14 residues. In nucleotides, the CDR3 is TGTGCCAGCTCACCATCGTGGGGGGGAACTGAAGCTTTCTTT. Amino acid sequence: CASSPSWGGTEAFF.

The V call is TRBV12-5, the J call TRBJ2-5; 11 bases are a match to TRBD2. J lost 5 bases, V lost 0 bases, and 11 bases had no gene match. The CDR3 runs to 18 residues. Germline loops: CDR1 LGHNT, CDR2 FRNRAP. CDR3 coding DNA: TGTGCTAGTGGTTTGGTCGCAACTAGCGGGGGCACCGAGGAGACCCAGTACTTC. Its protein product is CASGLVATSGGTEETQYF.

The V gene is TRBV4-1, the J gene TRBJ2-5, with D unresolved. Germline CDR1 is MGHRA and CDR2 is YSYEKL. V was shortened by 0 bases and J by 5 bases, with 7 bases between the two germline ends. This CDR3 spans 13 amino acids. For the CDR3, the DNA is TGCGCCAGCAGCCAAGACATTCGGGAGACCCAGTACTTC. Its protein product is CASSQDIRETQYF.

V and J are TRBV7-9 and TRBJ2-2; maybe TRBD2 (5 bases). The V end was cut by 4 bases, the J end by 1 base, with 13 bases between. CDR3 length: 16 residues. CDR1 is SEHNR, CDR2 FQNEAQ, per germline (reference sequence). The CDR3 sequence is CASSSTKHENTGELFF. The DNA of the CDR3 is TGTGCCAGCAGCTCGACTAAGCACGAGAACACCGGGGAGCTGTTTTTT.

This chain connects TRBV25-1 to TRBJ1-1; weak D call: TRBD1 (5 bases). The CDR3 sequence is 17 residues long. Germline-derived CDR1 and CDR2 are MGHDK and SYGVNS. V was cut by 1 base and J by 5 bases, with 20 bases left in between. The CDR3 loop reads CASSESRGLGPNTEAFF. The CDR3 DNA sequence: TGTGCCAGCAGTGAATCGCGGGGTTTGGGACCTAATACTGAAGCTTTCTTT.

The CDR3 DNA reads TGCGCCAGCAGCCAGCCCGCCGACAGGGGCTCCTACGAGCAGTACTTC. Amino acid sequence: CASSQPADRGSYEQYF. V gene TRBV4-1 combines with J gene TRBJ2-7; 8 bases line up with TRBD1. V lost 3 bases and J lost 0; bases outside the gene matches: 7. Germline values: CDR1 MGHRA, CDR2 YSYEKL. The CDR3 runs to 16 residues.

The genes are TRBV2 and TRBJ1-1; D might be TRBD1 (5 bases). Trimming removed 3 bases at V and 5 bases at J, with 22 bases between. CDR1 SNHLY and CDR2 FYNNEI come from the germline V gene. The CDR3 totals 17 residues. CDR3 DNA sequence: TGTGCCAGCAGTGAGGGGGTCGGGAGATCTATCCTGACTGAAGCTTTCTTT. As protein: CASSEGVGRSILTEAFF. Based on the CDR3 plus reference TRBV2 and TRBJ1-1, the full variable domain is EPEVTQTPSHQVTQMGQEVILRCVPISNHLYFYWYRQILGQKVEFLVSFYNNEISEKSEIFDDQFSVERPDGSNFTLKIRSTKLEDSAMYFCASSEGVGRSILTEAFFGQGTRLTVV.

V and J are TRBV6-5 and TRBJ1-2; D remains unclear. CDR3 length equals 12 residues. Trimming cost V 5 bases and J 4 bases, with 8 bases left between them. The germline V gene has CDR1 MNHEY and CDR2 SVGAGI. As DNA, the CDR3 is TGTGCCAGCAGTCGAGGATTCTATGGCTACACCTTC. Its protein product is CASSRGFYGYTF.

The chain carries TRBV6-1 and TRBJ2-1, with 10 bases matching TRBD1. CDR1 and CDR2 from the germline V gene are MNHNS and SASEGT. Trimming cost V 2 bases and J 9 bases; bases outside gene matches: 10. The CDR3 runs 16 residues. The CDR3 nucleotides are TGTGCCAGCAGTGAATTTGGGACAGGGGTACCCGGTGAGCAGTTCTTC. Its protein is CASSEFGTGVPGEQFF.

The genes are TRBV9 and TRBJ1-1, with D perhaps matching TRBD1 (6 bases). Germline CDR1 and CDR2: SGDLS and YYNGEE. The CDR3 extends over 16 amino acids. V dropped 0 bases and J dropped 0 bases, with 12 bases sitting between them. In nucleotides, the CDR3 is TGTGCCAGCAGCGTAGCCCCTGGACAGATGAACACTGAAGCTTTCTTT. As protein: CASSVAPGQMNTEAFF.

CDR3 nucleotides: TGTGCCAGCAGCTACCCTCCGGGACAGTACTATGGCTACACCTTC. Its protein is CASSYPPGQYYGYTF. The chain uses TRBV7-9 and TRBJ1-2; 7 nucleotides line up with TRBD1. Trimming cost V 4 bases and J 3 bases; bases outside gene matches: 8. CDR1 is SEHNR, CDR2 FQNEAQ, per germline (reference sequence). The CDR3 covers 15 residues.

The chain has TRBV28 and TRBJ1-2, with a possible D match to TRBD1 (6 bases). CDR3 length equals 15 residues. The germline V gene has CDR1 MDHEN and CDR2 SYDVKM. The germline V and J ends were trimmed by 2 bases and 4 bases, with 14 bases remaining between them. The CDR3 is CASSLNRAQGYGYTF. The CDR3 DNA sequence: TGTGCCAGCAGTTTAAACAGGGCCCAAGGCTATGGCTACACCTTC.

V usage is TRBV2 and J usage is TRBJ2-1, with a weak D call TRBD2 (7 bases). V was pared by 2 bases and J by 2 bases, with 19 bases between. Germline V lookup: CDR1 SNHLY, CDR2 FYNNEI. The CDR3 covers 18 residues. DNA for the CDR3: TGTGCCAGCAGTGAAAGGGAGGGGGGGGCGAAAACCTACAATGAGCAGTTCTTC. This encodes CASSEREGGAKTYNEQFF.

The rearrangement joins TRBV2 to TRBJ1-4, with 8 bases aligning to TRBD1. This CDR3 contains 15 residues. V lost 5 bases to trimming and J lost 5 bases; unmatched junction nucleotides: 7. CDR1 is SNHLY, CDR2 FYNNEI, per germline. The CDR3 spells CASSSDRAGNEKLFF. The CDR3 DNA is TGTGCCAGCAGTTCGGACAGGGCCGGGAATGAAAAACTGTTTTTT. The whole variable domain, filled in from reference TRBV2 and TRBJ1-4, reads EPEVTQTPSHQVTQMGQEVILRCVPISNHLYFYWYRQILGQKVEFLVSFYNNEISEKSEIFDDQFSVERPDGSNFTLKIRSTKLEDSAMYFCASSSDRAGNEKLFFGSGTQLSVL.

CDR3 loop: CASSQGLGGPPLHF. CDR3 DNA: TGTGCCAGCAGCCAGGGACTCGGCGGTCCACCCCTCCACTTT. The chain recombines TRBV6-5 with TRBJ1-6; tentative D call: TRBD1 (5 bases). CDR1 is MNHEY, CDR2 SVGAGI, per germline. The CDR3 contains 14 residues. V lost 6 bases and J lost 11, with 17 bases in between.

The rearrangement links TRBV4-3 to TRBJ2-1; 7 bases are shared with TRBD2. Germline V gene sequence: CDR1 LGHNA, CDR2 YSLEER. The CDR3 contains 15 residues. V shed 2 bases and J 12 bases; nucleotides not matched to a gene: 13. The CDR3 region is CASSQFGGGGAGQFF. As DNA, the CDR3 is TGCGCCAGCAGCCAATTCGGCGGGGGAGGCGCTGGGCAGTTCTTC.